The clone carrying this T cell receptor (beta chain) was seen ten or more times. The antigen is undetermined. cDNA synthesis was performed by 5'RACE with 10-nucleotide random UMIs. Each CDR3 protein gets one entry after TCRdb re-called the 5' RACE reads with MiXCR. Among 24,000 or so distinct CDR3 sequences, 2% to 2.5% were seen once, and the ten largest hold roughly 2%. The record originates from a study of neurological immune-mediated disorders. The CDR3 has 15 amino acids. Germline V gene sequence: CDR1 SGHKS, CDR2 YYEKEE (reference sequence). Between the trimmed V and J ends, which lost 1 base and 1 base, there was a span of 9 bases. Whole-study results and caveats: In HTLV-1-associated myelopathy, TCR clonal expansion was greatest, whereas multiple sclerosis had the least, falling below healthy controls. Private repertoires in all groups were suggested by the finding that expanded clones across subjects shared no CDR3 amino acid sequences. On phylogenetic grouping, the repertoires of 18 of 34 multiple sclerosis patients fell within one related-CDR3 cluster, constituting a possible signature.

Input material: PBMCs. This TCR was sampled from a woman aged 45 to 65 with multiple sclerosis. This chain connects TRBV5-5 to TRBJ1-5; tentative D call: TRBD1 (5 bases). CDR3 residues: CASSLRRDSNQPQHF. The CDR3 bases are TGTGCCAGCAGCTTGAGGCGGGACAGCAATCAGCCCCAGCATTTT.